The clone carrying this TCR beta chain shows up as medium-sized by frequency. These data come from a study of T cells in severe cutaneous drug reactions. The patients sequenced had a carbamazepine-induced Stevens-Johnson syndrome or toxic epidermal necrolysis reaction. Bulk and single-cell libraries used iRepertoire multiplex PCR with TCR subtype-specific primers. Reprocessing the multiplex PCR reads, TCRdb reports a single entry for every CDR3 protein and omits DNA. The listing records around 6,000 distinct CDR3 sequences. The CDR3 consists of 13 residues. CDR1 and CDR2 from the germline V gene are MDHEN and SYDVKM.

Sequencing input: PBMCs. This chain links TRBV28 with TRBJ2-7. The TCR comes from a human donor with a severe cutaneous adverse drug reaction. CDR3 sequence: CASSLGGNYEQYF.